This T cell receptor beta chain originates from a study of blood T cell repertoires in COVID-19. On the study more broadly: Italy, Spain and the United States were the sources of the convalescent and acute COVID-19 samples. Sources were T cells, B-cell-depleted T cells, or PBMCs; the material itself was cDNA or gDNA.

CDR3 length equals 13 residues. The germline gives CDR1 SGHVS, CDR2 FQNEAQ. The V gene lost 1 base and the J gene lost 9 bases, with 11 bases spanning the gap. In the original workflow: Using reference gene primer amplification, nucleated cell counts were estimated. TCRdb keeps only in-frame clones here, not all; method: immunoSEQ multiplex PCR. D and trimming come from the DNA, and the V and J calls and clone size come from that table. The repertoire holds 9,500 to 12,000 clones, around 90% seen once, with roughly 24% in the top ten. Sequencing was performed on peripheral blood. The chain has TRBV7-8 and TRBJ2-3; perhaps TRBD2 as D (6 bases). The TCR sequence derives from a man aged 25-45 years with active or convalescent COVID-19. The CDR3: CASSLGGVGTQYF. CDR3 bases: TGTGCCAGCAGCTTAGGGGGGGTGGGCACGCAGTATTTT.